The 32 T cell receptor beta chains listed next were all sequenced from one sample in a study of T cell changes during pregnancy in multiple sclerosis. Assay used: immunoSEQ multiplex PCR; TCRdb lists only in-frame clones, some missing. The sample consists of around 60,000 clones, 80% to 95% of them appearing once. This specimen consisted of peripheral blood, obtained in the second trimester of pregnancy. These TCRs come from a female donor with multiple sclerosis, enrolled in a pregnancy study.

CDR3 loop: CASSPRSRYNEQFF. In DNA form, the CDR3 reads TGTGCCAGCAGCCCGCGGTCTAGATACAATGAGCAGTTCTTC. The gene calls are TRBV6-1 and TRBJ2-1; D is unresolved. Trimming removed 6 bases from V and 4 bases from J, with 13 bases in between. The CDR3 is 14 amino acids. Germline V gene lookup returns CDR1 MNHNS and CDR2 SASEGT.

The chain uses TRBV7-9 and TRBJ2-3; 10 nucleotides line up with TRBD2. The length of the CDR3 is 15 residues. Germline values: CDR1 SEHNR, CDR2 FQNEAQ (reference sequence). J gave up 5 bases and V 3 bases, and 5 bases lay outside the gene matches. The CDR3 protein is CASSFSGRMEDTQYF. CDR3 DNA sequence: TGTGCCAGCAGCTTTAGCGGGAGGATGGAAGATACGCAGTATTTT.

The chain employs TRBV10-3 and TRBJ2-3; D may be TRBD1 (5 bases). Germline CDR1 is ENHRY and CDR2 is SYGVKD. This CDR3 has 14 residues. Trimming cost V 2 bases and J 6 bases, with 12 bases left between them. The CDR3 reads CAISEKLQADTQYF. Written as DNA, the CDR3 is TGTGCCATCAGTGAGAAATTACAGGCTGATACGCAGTATTTT.

The rearrangement joins TRBV18 to TRBJ1-3, with 7 bases fitting TRBD1. J lost 4 bases, V lost 3 bases, and 9 bases had no gene match. The CDR3 totals 16 residues. The germline V gene encodes CDR1 KGHSH and CDR2 LQKENI. CDR3 region: CASSPYHTGEGNTIYF. The CDR3 DNA sequence: TGTGCCAGCTCACCGTACCATACAGGGGAAGGAAACACCATATATTTT.

The chain links TRBV27 to TRBJ2-5; 10 bases are shared with TRBD1. The assigned J gene may be wrong: the sequence end matches TRBJ2-7 better. Per germline, CDR1 MNHEY and CDR2 SMNVEV (reference sequence). This CDR3 is built from 14 residues. The CDR3 DNA reads as TGTGCCAGCAGTTTACGACAGGGGGCATACGAGCAGTACTTC. Translation: CASSLRQGAYEQYF.

The V and J genes are TRBV15 and TRBJ2-3, with TRBD2 as a possible D gene (6 bases). V was trimmed by 0 bases and J by 4 bases, leaving 17 bases between them. CDR3 length equals 17 residues. Germline CDR1 LNHNV, CDR2 YYDKDF (reference sequence). In DNA, the CDR3 is TGTGCCACCAGCAGAGATAGGTCTAGCGAGGGGCCAGATACGCAGTATTTT. Its translation is CATSRDRSSEGPDTQYF.

The V call is TRBV5-1, the J call TRBJ2-2; 8 bases are a match to TRBD1. The CDR3 has 15 amino acids. Germline V CDR1 and CDR2: SGHRS, YFSETQ. The ends lost 0 bases at V and 7 bases at J; junction bases unmatched: 5. CDR3 nucleotides: TGCGCCAGCAGCTTGGCGGACAGGGCTATCGGGGAGCTGTTTTTT. Translating gives CASSLADRAIGELFF.

The chain recombines TRBV7-2 with TRBJ2-7; D is perhaps TRBD2 (6 bases). Germline loops: CDR1 SGHTA, CDR2 FQGNSA. The CDR3 runs to 15 residues. V was pared by 2 bases and J by 3 bases, with 14 bases between. The CDR3 sequence: CASSLPGLVYYEQYF. In DNA form, the CDR3 reads TGTGCCAGCAGCTTACCGGGACTGGTCTACTACGAGCAGTACTTC. The full variable domain, rest sourced from reference TRBV7-2 and TRBJ2-7, is GAGVSQSPSNKVTEKGKDVELRCDPISGHTALYWYRQSLGQGLEFLIYFQGNSAPDKSGLPSDRFSAERTGGSVSTLTIQRTQQEDSAVYLCASSLPGLVYYEQYFGPGTRLTVT.

On this clone: The sample carries other DNA sequences with the same CDR3. The chain uses TRBV10-3 and TRBJ1-1, with 9 bases lining up with TRBD1. The J segment lost 1 base and the V segment lost 6 bases, leaving 6 bases of the junction unmatched. From germline, CDR1 is ENHRY and CDR2 SYGVKD. There are 15 residues in the CDR3. This chain's CDR3 is CAISEKQGANTEAFF. CDR3 bases: TGTGCCATCAGCGAAAAACAGGGGGCGAACACTGAAGCTTTCTTT.

V usage is TRBV5-4 and J usage is TRBJ2-7, with D unclear. V shed 0 bases and J shed 1 base, with 5 bases lying between them. Germline CDR1 reads SGHNT; CDR2 reads YYREEE (reference sequence). The CDR3 spans 13 residues. The DNA for the CDR3 is TGTGCCAGCAGCTTGGGAGAATCCTACGAGCAGTACTTC. Its protein is CASSLGESYEQYF.

The J gene is TRBJ2-7, the V gene TRBV27; 8 nucleotides agree with TRBD1. V dropped 4 bases and J dropped 0; count of bases not matched to a gene: 8. Germline-derived CDR1 and CDR2 are MNHEY and SMNVEV (reference sequence). The CDR3 spans 16 residues. DNA of the CDR3: TGTGCCAGCAGTTCCCCGGACAGGGTAAACTCCTACGAGCAGTACTTC. Translated, it gives CASSSPDRVNSYEQYF.

The chain is built from TRBV28 and TRBJ2-7; 13 nucleotides agree with TRBD2. This CDR3 is built from 13 residues. Unmatched junction bases numbered 3, after V lost 10 bases and J lost 3 bases. The germline V gene has CDR1 MDHEN and CDR2 SYDVKM. CDR3: CATGTSGNYEQYF. As DNA, the CDR3 is TGTGCCACCGGGACTAGCGGGAACTACGAGCAGTACTTC. Together with reference TRBV28 and TRBJ2-7, the CDR3 gives the full variable domain: DVKVTQSSRYLVKRTGEKVFLECVQDMDHENMFWYRQDPGLGLRLIYFSYDVKMKEKGDIPEGYSVSREKKERFSLILESASTNQTSMYLCATGTSGNYEQYFGPGTRLTVT.

The gene calls are TRBV25-1 and TRBJ1-2; D is uncertain. The ends were cut back, 1 base at V and 5 bases at J, with 5 bases in the middle. This CDR3 has 12 amino acids. Germline V lookup: CDR1 MGHDK, CDR2 SYGVNS. In nucleotides, the CDR3 is TGTGCCAGCAGTGAATTTCGGTATGGCTACACCTTC. Translation: CASSEFRYGYTF.

The V call is TRBV19, the J call TRBJ1-2; tentative D call: TRBD1 (6 bases). Germline-derived CDR1 and CDR2 are LNHDA and SQIVND (reference sequence). V was shortened by 0 bases and J by 8 bases, with 13 bases between the two germline ends. The CDR3 contains 14 residues. CDR3 bases: TGTGCCAGTAGTATAGATCGCACAGGGAGAGGCTACACCTTC. It yields the protein CASSIDRTGRGYTF.

The chain employs TRBV11-3 and TRBJ1-1; 7 bases match TRBD1. Germline loops: CDR1 SGHNT, CDR2 YENEEA. This CDR3 is 13 amino acids long. J was trimmed by 4 bases and V by 3 bases; bases with no gene match: 2. The CDR3 DNA sequence: TGTGCCAGCAGCTTTGACAGGGCCACTGAAGCTTTCTTT. Its protein product is CASSFDRATEAFF.

The sample holds a few counts of this clone. This chain joins TRBV10-1 and TRBJ2-7; a weak D match, TRBD1 (5 bases). V lost 7 bases and J lost 5, with 21 bases in between. Germline V gives CDR1 WNHNN, CDR2 SYGVQD (reference sequence). The CDR3 sequence is 15 residues long. CDR3 nucleotides: TGCGCCAGCAAGGTTGGACACGAAGGTTCCCACGAGCAGTACTTC. Translated, it gives CASKVGHEGSHEQYF.

The V gene is TRBV6-1, the J gene TRBJ1-2; 8 nucleotides agree with TRBD1. Losses at the gene ends were 9 bases for V and 2 bases for J; bases not matched to a gene: 11. Germline V CDR1 and CDR2: MNHNS, SASEGT. The CDR3 sequence is 15 residues long. The CDR3 protein is CASVGYRDRNYGYTF. Written as DNA, the CDR3 is TGTGCCAGTGTCGGCTACCGGGACAGGAACTATGGCTACACCTTC.

V gene TRBV9 combines with J gene TRBJ2-3, with 13 positions matching TRBD2. The CDR3 totals 19 residues. Germline CDR1 is SGDLS and CDR2 is YYNGEE. The V and J ends lost 3 bases and 2 bases, in that order; junction bases with no gene match: 12. This chain's CDR3 is CASSAHLPTSGRATDTQYF. The CDR3 nucleotides are TGTGCCAGCAGCGCGCACCTCCCAACTAGCGGGAGGGCCACAGATACGCAGTATTTT.

The V gene is TRBV6-5, the J gene TRBJ1-1; D might be TRBD1 (5 bases). V was clipped by 6 bases and J by 0 bases, with 14 bases between them. The CDR3 has 15 amino acids. CDR1 MNHEY and CDR2 SVGAGI come from the germline V gene. The CDR3 DNA reads TGTGCCAGCAGGACCCGACAGACCATGAACACTGAAGCTTTCTTT. Protein sequence: CASRTRQTMNTEAFF.

V and J are TRBV4-2 and TRBJ2-5; TRBD2 is a possible D gene (6 bases). The V gene lost 2 bases and the J gene lost 3 bases, with 13 bases spanning the gap. The germline V gene has CDR1 LGHNA and CDR2 YNFKEQ. The CDR3 spans 15 residues. CDR3 nucleotide sequence: TGTGCCAGCAGCCAACTTTCACCGGGAGAAGAGACCCAGTACTTC. Its protein product is CASSQLSPGEETQYF.

V is TRBV28 and J is TRBJ1-4; 9 bases fit TRBD1. The CDR3 spans 15 residues. Germline lookup yields CDR1 MDHEN and CDR2 SYDVKM. Germline trimming cut 4 bases from V and 6 bases from J; bases unmatched to any gene: 6. CDR3 loop: CASSSPGTGYEKLFF. Here the CDR3 DNA reads TGTGCCAGCAGTTCTCCCGGGACAGGGTATGAAAAACTGTTTTTT.

CDR3 sequence (DNA): TGTGCCAGCAGCTTCTATAGTCAAGAGACCCAGTACTTC. Protein product: CASSFYSQETQYF. This chain connects TRBV11-2 to TRBJ2-5; D call uncertain. V was clipped by 3 bases and J by 2 bases, with 7 bases between them. The germline gives CDR1 SGHAT, CDR2 FQNNGV. The CDR3 runs 13 residues.

This clone was seen a handful of times. The chain carries TRBV18 and TRBJ2-3; D possibly corresponds to TRBD1 (6 bases). Germline CDR1 and CDR2: KGHSH and LQKENI. The length of the CDR3 is 13 residues. Trimming cost V 8 bases and J 1 base, with 10 bases left between them. The CDR3 DNA is TGTGCCAGCCCACAGGGAGGCACAGATACGCAGTATTTT. Protein sequence: CASPQGGTDTQYF.

The chain is built from TRBV18 and TRBJ1-3; no clear D. Trimming pared 1 base from V and 0 bases from J, leaving 10 bases between. The CDR3 runs 16 residues. Per the germline V gene, CDR1 is KGHSH and CDR2 is LQKENI. The CDR3 loop reads CASSPLRANSGNTIYF. CDR3 DNA sequence: TGTGCCAGCTCACCACTTAGAGCCAACTCTGGAAACACCATATATTTT.

The chain's CDR3 is CASSPQAGASYEQYF. The CDR3, as DNA: TGTGCCAGCAGTCCACAAGCGGGAGCCTCCTACGAGCAGTACTTC. The chain uses TRBV27 and TRBJ2-7; 8 nucleotides align to TRBD2. Germline CDR1 MNHEY, CDR2 SMNVEV (reference sequence). CDR3 length equals 15 residues. J lost 0 bases, V lost 5 bases, and 6 bases had no gene match.

The rearrangement uses TRBV2 and TRBJ2-7, with 7 bases fitting TRBD1. From germline, CDR1 is SNHLY and CDR2 FYNNEI. The ends lost 6 bases at V and 5 bases at J; junction bases unmatched: 1. The CDR3 runs 11 residues. CDR3 in amino acids: CASSDRDEQYF. The CDR3 coding sequence is TGTGCCAGCAGCGACAGGGACGAGCAGTACTTC.

V and J are TRBV5-4 and TRBJ2-1; D possibly corresponds to TRBD1 (6 bases). Deletions cut 2 bases from V and 3 bases from J, with 9 bases between. CDR3 size: 14 residues. CDR1 SGHNT and CDR2 YYREEE come from the germline V gene (reference sequence). CDR3 coding DNA: TGTGCCAGCAGCTTTACAGGGAACTACAATGAGCAGTTCTTC. Translated, it gives CASSFTGNYNEQFF. Full variable domain (outside the CDR3, taken from reference TRBV5-4 and TRBJ2-1): ETGVTQSPTHLIKTRGQQVTLRCSSQSGHNTVSWYQQALGQGPQFIFQYYREEENGRGNFPPRFSGLQFPNYSSELNVNALELDDSALYLCASSFTGNYNEQFFGPGTRLTVL.

The chain has TRBV19 and TRBJ1-1; D is ambiguous. The CDR3 spans 15 residues. Germline CDR1 and CDR2: LNHDA and SQIVND (reference sequence). V was shortened by 3 bases and J by 0 bases, with 11 bases between the two germline ends. CDR3 DNA sequence: TGTGCCAGTAGTATTCAGGTTGAAATGAACACTGAAGCTTTCTTT. Translating it yields CASSIQVEMNTEAFF.

In its sample, this clone was seen a few times. The V gene is TRBV30, the J gene TRBJ1-5; perhaps TRBD1 as D (5 bases). Germline CDR1 GTSNPN, CDR2 SVGIG (reference sequence). This CDR3 region has 14 residues. V lost 0 bases to trimming and J lost 6 bases, with 12 bases between them. CDR3 in amino acids: CAWSVRGGTQPQHF. The CDR3 DNA sequence: TGTGCCTGGAGTGTACGCGGGGGAACTCAGCCCCAGCATTTT.

This clone was seen once. J is TRBJ1-4 and V is TRBV5-6, with D maybe TRBD1 (5 bases). Between the trimmed V and J ends, which lost 5 bases and 8 bases, there was a span of 19 bases. Germline V gives CDR1 SGHDT, CDR2 YYEEEE. The CDR3 totals 15 residues. DNA of the CDR3: TGTGCCAGCAGTCCGACGGCGTCGGGGGGGGAAAAACTGTTTTTT. Its protein product is CASSPTASGGEKLFF.

The gene calls are TRBV2 and TRBJ2-1, with D unresolved. Trimming pared 6 bases from V and 5 bases from J, leaving 17 bases between. Per the germline V gene, CDR1 is SNHLY and CDR2 is FYNNEI. This CDR3 is 15 amino acids long. The CDR3 DNA reads TGTGCCAGCAGCGAGAGGCCTCCTTACGACAATGAGCAGTTCTTC. This encodes CASSERPPYDNEQFF.

V is TRBV19 and J is TRBJ1-2, with TRBD1 matching 7 bases. J lost 5 bases, V lost 6 bases, and 6 bases had no gene match. CDR3 size: 13 residues. Germline V CDR1 and CDR2: LNHDA, SQIVND (reference sequence). CDR3 sequence reads: CASRGQSEYGYTF. For the CDR3, the DNA is TGTGCCAGTAGGGGACAGTCAGAATATGGCTACACCTTC.